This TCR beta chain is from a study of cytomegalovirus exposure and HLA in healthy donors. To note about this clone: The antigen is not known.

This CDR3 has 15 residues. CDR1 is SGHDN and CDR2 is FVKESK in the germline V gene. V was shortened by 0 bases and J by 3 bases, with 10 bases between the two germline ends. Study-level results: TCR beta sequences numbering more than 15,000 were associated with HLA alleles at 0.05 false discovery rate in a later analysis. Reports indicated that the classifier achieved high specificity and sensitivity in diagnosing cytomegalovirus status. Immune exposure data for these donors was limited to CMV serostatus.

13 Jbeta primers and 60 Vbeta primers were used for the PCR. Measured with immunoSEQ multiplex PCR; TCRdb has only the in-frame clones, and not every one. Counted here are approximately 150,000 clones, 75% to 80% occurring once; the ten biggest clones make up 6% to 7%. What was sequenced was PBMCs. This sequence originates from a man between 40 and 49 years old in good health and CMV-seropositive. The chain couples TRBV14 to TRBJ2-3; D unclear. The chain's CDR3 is CASSQDLRQTDTQYF. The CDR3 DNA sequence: TGTGCCAGCAGCCAAGATCTGCGACAAACAGATACGCAGTATTTT. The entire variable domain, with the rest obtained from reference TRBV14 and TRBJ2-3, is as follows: EAGVTQFPSHSVIEKGQTVTLRCDPISGHDNLYWYRRVMGKEIKFLLHFVKESKQDESGMPNNRFLAERTGGTYSTLKVQPAELEDSGVYFCASSQDLRQTDTQYFGPGTRLTVL.